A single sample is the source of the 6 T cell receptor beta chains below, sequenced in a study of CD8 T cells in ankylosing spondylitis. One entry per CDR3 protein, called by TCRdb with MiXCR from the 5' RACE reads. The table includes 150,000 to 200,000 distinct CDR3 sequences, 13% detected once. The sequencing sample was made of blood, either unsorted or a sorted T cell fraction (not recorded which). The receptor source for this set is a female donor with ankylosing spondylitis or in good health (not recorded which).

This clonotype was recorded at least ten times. CDR3 protein: CASSLAGTGTYNEQFF. In DNA form, the CDR3 reads TGCGCCAGCAGCTTGGCCGGGACAGGTACCTACAATGAGCAGTTCTTC. The V and J genes are TRBV5-1 and TRBJ2-1, with 8 bases that match TRBD1. The J segment lost 2 bases and the V segment lost 0 bases, leaving 4 bases of the junction unmatched. Looked up from germline, CDR1 is SGHRS and CDR2 is YFSETQ. The CDR3 runs to 16 residues. Variable domain in full (rest from reference TRBV5-1 and TRBJ2-1): KAGVTQTPRYLIKTRGQQVTLSCSPISGHRSVSWYQQTPGQGLQFLFEYFSETQRNKGNFPGRFSGRQFSNSRSEMNVSTLELGDSALYLCASSLAGTGTYNEQFFGPGTRLTVL.

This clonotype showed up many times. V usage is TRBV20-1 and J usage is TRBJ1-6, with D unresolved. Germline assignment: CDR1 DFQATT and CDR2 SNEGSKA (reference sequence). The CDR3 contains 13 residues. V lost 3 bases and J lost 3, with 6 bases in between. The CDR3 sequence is CSASTGYNSPLHF. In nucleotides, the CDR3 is TGCAGTGCTAGTACGGGCTATAATTCACCCCTCCACTTT.

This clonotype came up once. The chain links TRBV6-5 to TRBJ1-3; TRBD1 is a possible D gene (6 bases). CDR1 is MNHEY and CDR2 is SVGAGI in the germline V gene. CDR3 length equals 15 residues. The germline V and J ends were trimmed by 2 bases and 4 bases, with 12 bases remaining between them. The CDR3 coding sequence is TGTGCCAGCAGTTACACCCCAGGGGCAGGAAACACCATATATTTT. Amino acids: CASSYTPGAGNTIYF.

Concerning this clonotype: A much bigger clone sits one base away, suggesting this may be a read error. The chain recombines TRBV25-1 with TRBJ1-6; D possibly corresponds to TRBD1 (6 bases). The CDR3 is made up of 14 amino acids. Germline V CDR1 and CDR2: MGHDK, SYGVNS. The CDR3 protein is CARSEYGGGSPLHF. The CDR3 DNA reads TGTGCCAGGAGTGAATACGGGGGCGGTTCACCCCTCCACTTT.

CDR3 sequence: CASSQDETGLTDTQYF. Here the CDR3 DNA reads TGTGCCAGCAGCCAAGACGAGACAGGGTTGACAGATACGCAGTATTTT. The chain joins TRBV3-1 to TRBJ2-3, with 7 bases identical to TRBD1. From germline, CDR1 is LGHDT and CDR2 YNNKEL (reference sequence). V trimming: 0 bases; J trimming: 3 bases; junction bases outside the gene matches: 6. The CDR3 sequence is 16 residues long.

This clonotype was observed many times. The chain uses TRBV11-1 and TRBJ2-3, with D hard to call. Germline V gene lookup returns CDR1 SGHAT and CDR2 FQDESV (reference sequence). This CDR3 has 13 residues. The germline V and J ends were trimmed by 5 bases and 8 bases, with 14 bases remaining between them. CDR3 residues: CASSKTRTGTQYF. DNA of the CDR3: TGTGCCAGCAGCAAGACTCGTACCGGTACGCAGTATTTT.